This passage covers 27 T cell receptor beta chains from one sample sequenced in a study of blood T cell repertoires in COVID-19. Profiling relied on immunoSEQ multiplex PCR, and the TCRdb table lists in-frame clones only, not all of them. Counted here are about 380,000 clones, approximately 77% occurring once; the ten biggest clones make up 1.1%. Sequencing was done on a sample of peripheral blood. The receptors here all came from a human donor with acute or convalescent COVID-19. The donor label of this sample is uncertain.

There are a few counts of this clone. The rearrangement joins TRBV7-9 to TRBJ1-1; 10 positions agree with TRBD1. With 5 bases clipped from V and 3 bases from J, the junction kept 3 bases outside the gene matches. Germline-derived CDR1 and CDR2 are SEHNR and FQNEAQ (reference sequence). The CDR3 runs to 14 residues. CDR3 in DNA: TGTGCCAGCAGCCTTGGACAGGGGGACACTGAAGCTTTCTTT. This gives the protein CASSLGQGDTEAFF.

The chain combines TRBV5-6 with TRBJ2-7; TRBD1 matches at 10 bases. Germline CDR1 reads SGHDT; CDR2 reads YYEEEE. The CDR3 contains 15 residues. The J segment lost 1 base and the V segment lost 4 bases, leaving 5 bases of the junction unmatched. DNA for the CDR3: TGTGCCAGCAGCCAGGGACAGGGGCCATCCTACGAGCAGTACTTC. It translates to CASSQGQGPSYEQYF.

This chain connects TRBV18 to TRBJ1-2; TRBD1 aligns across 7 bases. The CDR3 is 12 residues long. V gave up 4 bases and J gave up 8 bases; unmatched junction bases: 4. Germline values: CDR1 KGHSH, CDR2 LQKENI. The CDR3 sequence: CASSHRQGGYTF. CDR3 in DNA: TGTGCCAGCTCACACCGACAGGGAGGCTACACCTTC.

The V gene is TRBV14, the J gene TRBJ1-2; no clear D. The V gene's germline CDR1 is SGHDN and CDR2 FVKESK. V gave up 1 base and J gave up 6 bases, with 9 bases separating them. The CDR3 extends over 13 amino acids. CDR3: CASSQARRDGYTF. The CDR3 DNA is TGTGCCAGCAGCCAAGCGAGGCGAGATGGCTACACCTTC.

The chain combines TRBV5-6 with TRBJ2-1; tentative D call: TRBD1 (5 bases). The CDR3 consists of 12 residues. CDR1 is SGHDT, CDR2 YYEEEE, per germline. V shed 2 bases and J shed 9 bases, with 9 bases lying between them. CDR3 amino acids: CASSLRGGEQFF. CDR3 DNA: TGTGCCAGCAGCTTAAGGGGCGGTGAGCAGTTCTTC. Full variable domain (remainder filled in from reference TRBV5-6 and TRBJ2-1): DAGVTQSPTHLIKTRGQQVTLRCSPKSGHDTVSWYQQALGQGPQFIFQYYEEEERQRGNFPDRFSGHQFPNYSSELNVNALLLGDSALYLCASSLRGGEQFFGPGTRLTVL.

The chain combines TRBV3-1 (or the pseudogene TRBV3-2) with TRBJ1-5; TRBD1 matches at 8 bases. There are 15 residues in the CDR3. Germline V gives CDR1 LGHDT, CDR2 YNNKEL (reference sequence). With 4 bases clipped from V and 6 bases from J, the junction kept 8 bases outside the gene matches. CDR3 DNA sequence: TGTGCCAGCAGCCTTACGACAGGGGTTAGTCAGCCCCAGCATTTT. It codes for CASSLTTGVSQPQHF.

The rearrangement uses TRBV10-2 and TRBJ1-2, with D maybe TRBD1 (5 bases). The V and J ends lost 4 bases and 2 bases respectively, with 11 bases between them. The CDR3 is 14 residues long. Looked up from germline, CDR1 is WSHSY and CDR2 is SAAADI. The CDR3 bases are TGCGCCAGCAGTGTACAGGCCGTAAACTATGGCTACACCTTC. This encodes CASSVQAVNYGYTF.

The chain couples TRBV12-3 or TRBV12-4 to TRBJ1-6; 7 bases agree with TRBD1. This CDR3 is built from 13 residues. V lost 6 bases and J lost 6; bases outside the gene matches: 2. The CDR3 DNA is TGTGCCAGCAGCCGACAGGGTAATTCACCCCTCCACTTT. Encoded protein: CASSRQGNSPLHF.

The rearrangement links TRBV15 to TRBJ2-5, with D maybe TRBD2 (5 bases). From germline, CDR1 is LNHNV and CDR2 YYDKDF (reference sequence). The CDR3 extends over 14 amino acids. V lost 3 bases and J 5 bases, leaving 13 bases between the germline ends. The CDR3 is CATSSNGLRETQYF. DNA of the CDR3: TGTGCCACCAGCAGCAACGGACTCCGGGAGACCCAGTACTTC.

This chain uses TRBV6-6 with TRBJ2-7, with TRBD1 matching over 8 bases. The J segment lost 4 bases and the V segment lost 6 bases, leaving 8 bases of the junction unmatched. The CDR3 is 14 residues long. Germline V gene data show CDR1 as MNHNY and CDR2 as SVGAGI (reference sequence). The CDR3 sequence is CASSDGQGGYEQYF. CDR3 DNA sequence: TGTGCCAGCAGCGATGGACAGGGAGGATACGAGCAGTACTTC.

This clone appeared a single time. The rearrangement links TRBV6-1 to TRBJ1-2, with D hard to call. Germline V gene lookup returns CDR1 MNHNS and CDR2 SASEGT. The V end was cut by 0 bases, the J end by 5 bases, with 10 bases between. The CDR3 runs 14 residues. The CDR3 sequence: CASSEAGGRYGYTF. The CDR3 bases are TGTGCCAGCAGTGAAGCCGGCGGGAGGTATGGCTACACCTTC.

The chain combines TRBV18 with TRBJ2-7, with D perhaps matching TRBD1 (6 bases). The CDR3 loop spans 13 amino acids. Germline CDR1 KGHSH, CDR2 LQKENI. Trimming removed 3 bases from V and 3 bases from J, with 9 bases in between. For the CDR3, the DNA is TGTGCCAGCTCACCTAGACAGGACTACGAGCAGTACTTC. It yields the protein CASSPRQDYEQYF. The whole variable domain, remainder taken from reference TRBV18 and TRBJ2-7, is NAGVMQNPRHLVRRRGQEARLRCSPMKGHSHVYWYRQLPEEGLKFMVYLQKENIIDESGMPKERFSAEFPKEGPSILRIQQVVRGDSAAYFCASSPRQDYEQYFGPGTRLTVT.

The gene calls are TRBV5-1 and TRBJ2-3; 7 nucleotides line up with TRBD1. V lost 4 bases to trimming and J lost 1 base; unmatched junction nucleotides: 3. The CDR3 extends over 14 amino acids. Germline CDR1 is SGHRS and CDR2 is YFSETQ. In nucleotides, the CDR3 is TGCGCCAGCAGCCTCCAGGGGGGCACAGATACGCAGTATTTT. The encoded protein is CASSLQGGTDTQYF.

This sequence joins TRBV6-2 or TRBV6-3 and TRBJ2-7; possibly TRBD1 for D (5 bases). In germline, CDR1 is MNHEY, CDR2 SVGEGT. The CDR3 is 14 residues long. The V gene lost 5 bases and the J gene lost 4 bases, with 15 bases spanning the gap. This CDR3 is CASSPVLRVYEQYF. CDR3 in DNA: TGTGCCAGCAGTCCCGTGCTCAGGGTTTACGAGCAGTACTTC.

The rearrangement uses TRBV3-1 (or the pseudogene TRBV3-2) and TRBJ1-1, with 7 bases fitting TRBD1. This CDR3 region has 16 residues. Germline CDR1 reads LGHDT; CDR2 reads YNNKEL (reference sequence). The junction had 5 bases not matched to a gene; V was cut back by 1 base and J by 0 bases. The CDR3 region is CASSQGRGLMNTEAFF. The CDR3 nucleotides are TGTGCCAGCAGCCAAGGGAGGGGGCTAATGAACACTGAAGCTTTCTTT.

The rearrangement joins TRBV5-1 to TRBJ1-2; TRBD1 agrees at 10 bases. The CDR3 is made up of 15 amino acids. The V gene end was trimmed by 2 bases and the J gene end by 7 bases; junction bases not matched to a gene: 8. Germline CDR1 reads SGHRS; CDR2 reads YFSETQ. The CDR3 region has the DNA TGCGCCAGCAGCTTAGGGACAGGGGACATTATTGGCTACACCTTC. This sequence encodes CASSLGTGDIIGYTF. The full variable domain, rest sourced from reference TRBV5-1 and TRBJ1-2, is KAGVTQTPRYLIKTRGQQVTLSCSPISGHRSVSWYQQTPGQGLQFLFEYFSETQRNKGNFPGRFSGRQFSNSRSEMNVSTLELGDSALYLCASSLGTGDIIGYTFGSGTRLTVV.

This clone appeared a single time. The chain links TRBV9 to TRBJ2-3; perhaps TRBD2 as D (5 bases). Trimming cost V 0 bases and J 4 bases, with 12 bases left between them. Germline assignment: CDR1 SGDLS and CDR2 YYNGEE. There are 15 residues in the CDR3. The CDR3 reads CASSVGPAAPDTQYF. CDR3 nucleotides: TGTGCCAGCAGCGTAGGGCCAGCGGCACCAGATACGCAGTATTTT. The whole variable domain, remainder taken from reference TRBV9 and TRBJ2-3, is DSGVTQTPKHLITATGQRVTLRCSPRSGDLSVYWYQQSLDQGLQFLIQYYNGEERAKGNILERFSAQQFPDLHSELNLSSLELGDSALYFCASSVGPAAPDTQYFGPGTRLTVL.

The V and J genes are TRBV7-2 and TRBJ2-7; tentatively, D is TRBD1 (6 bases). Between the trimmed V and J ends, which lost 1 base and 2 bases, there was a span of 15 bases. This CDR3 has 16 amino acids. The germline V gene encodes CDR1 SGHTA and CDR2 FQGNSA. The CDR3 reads CASSLGVGAGAYEQYF. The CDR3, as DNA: TGTGCCAGCAGCTTAGGGGTGGGGGCTGGAGCCTACGAGCAGTACTTC.

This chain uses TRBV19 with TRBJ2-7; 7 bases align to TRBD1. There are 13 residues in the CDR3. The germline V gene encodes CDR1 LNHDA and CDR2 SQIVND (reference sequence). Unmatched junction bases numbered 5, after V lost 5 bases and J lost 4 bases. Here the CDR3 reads CASSLRDSYEQYF. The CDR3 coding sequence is TGTGCCAGTAGTCTCCGGGACAGTTACGAGCAGTACTTC.

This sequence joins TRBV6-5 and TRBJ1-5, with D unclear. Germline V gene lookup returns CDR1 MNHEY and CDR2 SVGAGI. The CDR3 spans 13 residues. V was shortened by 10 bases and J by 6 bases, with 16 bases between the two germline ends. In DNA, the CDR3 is TGTGCCACCTCGAGGGCACCCCGTCAGCCCCAGCATTTT. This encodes CATSRAPRQPQHF.

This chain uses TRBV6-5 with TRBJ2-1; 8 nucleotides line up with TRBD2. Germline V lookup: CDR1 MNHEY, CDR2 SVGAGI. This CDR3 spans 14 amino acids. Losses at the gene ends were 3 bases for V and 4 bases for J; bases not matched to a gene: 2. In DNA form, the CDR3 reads TGTGCCAGCAGTTATCGCGGGAGGTACAATGAGCAGTTCTTC. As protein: CASSYRGRYNEQFF.

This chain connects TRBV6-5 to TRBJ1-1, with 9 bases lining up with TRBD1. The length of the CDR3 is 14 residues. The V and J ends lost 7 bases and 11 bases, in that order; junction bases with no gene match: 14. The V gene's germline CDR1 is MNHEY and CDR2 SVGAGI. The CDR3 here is CASILKGGQGFAFF. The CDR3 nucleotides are TGTGCCAGCATCCTGAAGGGAGGACAGGGGTTTGCTTTCTTT.

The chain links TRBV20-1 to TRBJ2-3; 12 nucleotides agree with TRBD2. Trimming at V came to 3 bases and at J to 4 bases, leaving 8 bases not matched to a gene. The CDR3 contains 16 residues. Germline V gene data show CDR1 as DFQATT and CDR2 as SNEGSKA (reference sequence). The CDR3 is CSASPSGRELADTQYF. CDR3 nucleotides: TGCAGTGCTAGTCCTAGCGGGAGGGAATTGGCAGATACGCAGTATTTT.

CDR3 amino acids: CASSLLAPWGGPSNSPLHF. For the CDR3, the DNA is TGTGCCAGCAGTCTACTAGCGCCATGGGGGGGTCCTTCTAATTCACCCCTCCACTTT. The V and J genes are TRBV27 and TRBJ1-6, with TRBD1 as a possible D gene (5 bases). Germline lookup yields CDR1 MNHEY and CDR2 SMNVEV (reference sequence). The CDR3 runs to 19 residues. V was clipped by 5 bases and J by 6 bases, with 26 bases between them.

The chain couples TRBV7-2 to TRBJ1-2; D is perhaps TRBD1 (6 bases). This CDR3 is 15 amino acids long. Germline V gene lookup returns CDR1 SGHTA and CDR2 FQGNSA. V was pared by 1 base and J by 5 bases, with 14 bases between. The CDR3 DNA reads TGTGCCAGCAGCTTAGTAGGGGATGGACAGTATGGCTACACCTTC. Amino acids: CASSLVGDGQYGYTF.

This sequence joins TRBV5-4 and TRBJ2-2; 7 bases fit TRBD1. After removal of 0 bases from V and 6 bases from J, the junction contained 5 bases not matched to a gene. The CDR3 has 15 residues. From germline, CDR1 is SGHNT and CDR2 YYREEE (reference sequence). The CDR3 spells CASSLGQGRAGELFF. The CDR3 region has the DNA TGTGCCAGCAGCTTGGGACAGGGACGTGCCGGGGAGCTGTTTTTT. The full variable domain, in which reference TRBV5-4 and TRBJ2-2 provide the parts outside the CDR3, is ETGVTQSPTHLIKTRGQQVTLRCSSQSGHNTVSWYQQALGQGPQFIFQYYREEENGRGNFPPRFSGLQFPNYSSELNVNALELDDSALYLCASSLGQGRAGELFFGEGSRLTVL.

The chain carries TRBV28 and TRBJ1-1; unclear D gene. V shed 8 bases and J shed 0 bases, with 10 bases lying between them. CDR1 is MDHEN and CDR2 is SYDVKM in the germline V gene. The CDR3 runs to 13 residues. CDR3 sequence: CASLRDLNTEAFF. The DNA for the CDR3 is TGTGCCAGCTTACGGGATTTGAACACTGAAGCTTTCTTT.